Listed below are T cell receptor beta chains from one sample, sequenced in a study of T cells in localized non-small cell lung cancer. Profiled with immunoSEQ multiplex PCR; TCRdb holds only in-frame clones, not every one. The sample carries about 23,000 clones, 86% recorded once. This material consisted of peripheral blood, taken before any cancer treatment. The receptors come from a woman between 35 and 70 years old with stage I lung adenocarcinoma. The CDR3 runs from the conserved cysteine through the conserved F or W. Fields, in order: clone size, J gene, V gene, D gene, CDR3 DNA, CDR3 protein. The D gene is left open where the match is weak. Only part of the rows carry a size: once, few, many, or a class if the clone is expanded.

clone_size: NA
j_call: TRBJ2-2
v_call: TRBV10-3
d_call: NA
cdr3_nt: TGTGCCATCAGTGACCCCGGCCGGGACAACACCGGGGAGCTGTTTTTT
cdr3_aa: CAISDPGRDNTGELFF

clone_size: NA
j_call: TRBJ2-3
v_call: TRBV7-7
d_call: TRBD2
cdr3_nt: TGTGCTAGCAGCAGCAAGCGGGGGGACGATACGCAGTATTTT
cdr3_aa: CASSSKRGDDTQYF

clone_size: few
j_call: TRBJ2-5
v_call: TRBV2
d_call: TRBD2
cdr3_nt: TGTGCCAGCAGTGAACTCCCACTTAGACTAGCGCGACGACCTGAAATAAAAGAGACCCAGTACTTC
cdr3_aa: CASSELPLRLARRPEIKETQYF

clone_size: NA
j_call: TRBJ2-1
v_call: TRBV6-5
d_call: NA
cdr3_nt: TGTGCCAGCAGTTACTCTACGGGACCCTACAATGAGCAGTTCTTC
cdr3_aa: CASSYSTGPYNEQFF

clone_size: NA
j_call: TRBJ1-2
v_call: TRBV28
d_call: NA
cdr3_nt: TGTGCCAGCAATTTGGGGACCTATGGCTACACCTTC
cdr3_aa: CASNLGTYGYTF

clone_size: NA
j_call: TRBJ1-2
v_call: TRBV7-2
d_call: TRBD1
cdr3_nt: TGTGCCAGCAGCCCCCAGAGTCAGGGGGGTAACTATGGCTACACCTTC
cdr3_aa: CASSPQSQGGNYGYTF

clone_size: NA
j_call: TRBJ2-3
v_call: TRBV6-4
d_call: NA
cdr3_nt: TGTGCCAGCGCCCGGGAGGGGGCGCACGTCGATACGCAGTATTTT
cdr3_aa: CASAREGAHVDTQYF

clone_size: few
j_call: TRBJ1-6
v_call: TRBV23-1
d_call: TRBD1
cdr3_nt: TGCGCCAGCAGTGGGACAGGGGCCGAACTCCACTATAATTCACCCCTCCACTTT
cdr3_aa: CASSGTGAELHYNSPLHF

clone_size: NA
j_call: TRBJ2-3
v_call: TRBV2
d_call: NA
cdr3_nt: TGTGCCAGCAGTGAAGGGGCAGCTGATACGCAGTATTTT
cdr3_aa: CASSEGAADTQYF

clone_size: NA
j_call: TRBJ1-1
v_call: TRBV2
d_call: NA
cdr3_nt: TGTGCCAGCAGTGAATCTACAGGGAAGGTCGCTGAAGCTTTCTTT
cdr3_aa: CASSESTGKVAEAFF

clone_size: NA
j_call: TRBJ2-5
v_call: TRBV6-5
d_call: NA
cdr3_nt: TGTGCCAGCACCCCTCCGGGACAAGAGACCCAGTACTTC
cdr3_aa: CASTPPGQETQYF

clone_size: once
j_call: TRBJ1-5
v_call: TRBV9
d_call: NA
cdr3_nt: TGTGCCAGCAGCTCCCCAGGGTTAAGGGCTAGCAATCAGCCCCAGCATTTT
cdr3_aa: CASSSPGLRASNQPQHF

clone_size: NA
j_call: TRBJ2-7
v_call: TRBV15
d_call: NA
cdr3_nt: TGTGCCACCAGCAGAGATCGGGGCTGGAGCTCCTACGAGCAGTACTTC
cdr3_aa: CATSRDRGWSSYEQYF

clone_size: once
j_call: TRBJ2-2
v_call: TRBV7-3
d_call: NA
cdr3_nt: TGTGCCAGCAGCTTACAAGTAAACACCGGGGAGCTGTTTTTT
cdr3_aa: CASSLQVNTGELFF

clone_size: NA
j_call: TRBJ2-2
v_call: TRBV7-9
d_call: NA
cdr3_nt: TGTGCCAGCAGCCTCACTAGATCATCAGGGTCCACCGGGGAGCTGTTTTTT
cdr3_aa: CASSLTRSSGSTGELFF

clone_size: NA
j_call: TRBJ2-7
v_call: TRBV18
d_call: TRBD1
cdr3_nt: TGTGCCAGCTCACCCGACAGGGTGGGCGAGCAGTACTTC
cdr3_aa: CASSPDRVGEQYF

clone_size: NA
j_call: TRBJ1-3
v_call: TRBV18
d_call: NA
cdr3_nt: TGTGCCAGCTCACCACTCCTGGGGACCGCTTCCTCTGGAAACACCATATATTTT
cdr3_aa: CASSPLLGTASSGNTIYF

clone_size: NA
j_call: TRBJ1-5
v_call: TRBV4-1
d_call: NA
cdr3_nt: TGCGCCAGCAGCCAATCGTTGGGTGTAGCCCAGCCCCAGCATTTT
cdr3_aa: CASSQSLGVAQPQHF

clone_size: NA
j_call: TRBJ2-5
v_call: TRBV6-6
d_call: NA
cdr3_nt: TGTGCCAGCAGTTACTCGGGGGCAGAGACCCAGTACTTC
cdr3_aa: CASSYSGAETQYF

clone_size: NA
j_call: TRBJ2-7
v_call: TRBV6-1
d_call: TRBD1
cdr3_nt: TGTGCCAGCATCTTAGGGACAGGGGCCCGCTACGAGCAGTACTTC
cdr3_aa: CASILGTGARYEQYF

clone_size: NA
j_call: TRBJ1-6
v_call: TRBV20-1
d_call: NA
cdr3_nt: TGCAGTGCTAGAGGCAGTTCACCCCTCCACTTT
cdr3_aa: CSARGSSPLHF

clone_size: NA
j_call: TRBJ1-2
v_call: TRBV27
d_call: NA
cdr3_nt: TGTGCCAGCAGGCTAGCACGGCAGGGCTCCGCTGGCTACACCTTC
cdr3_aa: CASRLARQGSAGYTF

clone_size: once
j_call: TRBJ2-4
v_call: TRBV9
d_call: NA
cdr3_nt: TGTGCCAGCAGCGTAGGAGGGCTAGCGTCCATTCAGTACTTC
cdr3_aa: CASSVGGLASIQYF

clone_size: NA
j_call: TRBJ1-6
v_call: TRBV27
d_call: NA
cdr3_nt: TGTGCCAGCAGGCGGGATCTCGACTATTCACCCCTCCACTTT
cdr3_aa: CASRRDLDYSPLHF

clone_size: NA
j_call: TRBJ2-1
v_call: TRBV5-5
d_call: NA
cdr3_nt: TGTGCCAGCAGCTTTATTCTGCGAGGCTCCTACAATGAGCAGTTCTTC
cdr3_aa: CASSFILRGSYNEQFF

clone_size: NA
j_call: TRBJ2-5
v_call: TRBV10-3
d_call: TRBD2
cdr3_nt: TGTGCCATCAGTGGAGGCGGGGGGGCCGGGGAGACCCAGTACTTC
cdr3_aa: CAISGGGGAGETQYF

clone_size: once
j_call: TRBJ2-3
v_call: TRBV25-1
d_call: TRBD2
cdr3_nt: TGTGCCAGCAGTGAATGGCGGGGGGGCACAGATACGCAGTATTTT
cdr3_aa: CASSEWRGGTDTQYF

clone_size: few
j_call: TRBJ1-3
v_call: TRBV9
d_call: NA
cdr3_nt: TGTGCCAGCAGCCCCCTGTGGTCCTTCACTGGAAACACCATATATTTT
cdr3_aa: CASSPLWSFTGNTIYF

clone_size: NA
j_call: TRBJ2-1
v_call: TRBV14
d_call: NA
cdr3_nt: TGTGCCAGCAGCCAAGATTTGGCTAGTTACGAGCAGTTCTTC
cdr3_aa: CASSQDLASYEQFF

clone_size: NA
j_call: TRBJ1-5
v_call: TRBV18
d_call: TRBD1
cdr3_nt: TGTGCCAGCTCAGCCCGACAGGGAATTCAGCCCCAGCATTTT
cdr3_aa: CASSARQGIQPQHF

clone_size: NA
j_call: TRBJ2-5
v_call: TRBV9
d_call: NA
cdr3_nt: TGTGCCAGCAGCGTAGGTTCGGAGACCCAGTACTTC
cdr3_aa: CASSVGSETQYF

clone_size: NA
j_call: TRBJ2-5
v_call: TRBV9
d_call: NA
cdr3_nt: TGTGCCAGCAGCGTAGCTCTAGGGACTCAAGAGACCCAGTACTTC
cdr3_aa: CASSVALGTQETQYF

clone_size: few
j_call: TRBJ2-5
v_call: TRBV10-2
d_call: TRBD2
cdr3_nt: TGCGCCAGCATAGCGGGGGGGGGCGAGACCCAGTACTTC
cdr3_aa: CASIAGGGETQYF

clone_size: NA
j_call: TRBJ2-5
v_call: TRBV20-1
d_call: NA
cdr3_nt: TGCAGTCCAAGGGGTGAGACCCAGTACTTC
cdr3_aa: CSPRGETQYF

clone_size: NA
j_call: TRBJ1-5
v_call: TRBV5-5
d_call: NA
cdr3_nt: TGTGCCAGCAGCCCGGCGGCAGACAATCAGCCCCAGCATTTT
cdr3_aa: CASSPAADNQPQHF

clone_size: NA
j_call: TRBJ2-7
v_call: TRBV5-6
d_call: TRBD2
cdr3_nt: TGTGCCAGCAGCTCCCTGGGACTAGCGGGGGCCCCCTCCTACGAGCAGTACTTC
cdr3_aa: CASSSLGLAGAPSYEQYF

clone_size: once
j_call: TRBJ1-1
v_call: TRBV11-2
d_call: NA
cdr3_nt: TGTGCCAGCAGCTCCCAGCAGGACACTGAAGCTTTCTTT
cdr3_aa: CASSSQQDTEAFF

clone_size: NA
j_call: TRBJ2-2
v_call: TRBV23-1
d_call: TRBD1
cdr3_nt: TGCGCCAGCAGTCACTCTCGGACAGGGCGGGCCGGGGAGCTGTTTTTT
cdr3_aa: CASSHSRTGRAGELFF